This T cell receptor delta chain came from a study of γδ T cells in repeated Plasmodium falciparum infection. Regarding the study as a whole: Waves of new clonotype selection appeared after repeated controlled infections in Vdelta2-negative, largely Vdelta1+, gammadelta T cells.

Gammadelta T cells were flow-sorted from PBMC into Vgamma9/Vdelta2+ and Vdelta2-negative populations for bulk analysis. Notes on this clone: Its antigen is still unknown. The TCRdb record carries a much larger clone's protein, which differs from this DNA's translation at residue 14; a read error is the likely cause, and the protein listed here is the DNA translation.

Germline-derived CDR1 and CDR2 are TSWWSYY and QGS. CDR3 size: 22 residues. Each sorted gammadelta sample had TRG and TRD chains sequenced. TCRdb applied CATT to the multiplex PCR reads for clone calling. Among around 57,000 delta-chain clones listed, over 1.5% were seen once. Source material: gamma-delta T cells from blood. This TCR derives from a pool of human donors (malaria-infected and uninfected, not separated). The chain carries TRDV1 and TRDJ1; possible D gene TRDD2, 7 bases. TCRdb leaves out the J gene; it was filled in here by matching the DNA to germline. The CDR3: CALGEWHFLPLGDGGYTYKLIF. CDR3 in DNA: TGTGCTCTTGGGGAATGGCATTTCCTACCTCTTGGGGATGGGGGCTACACCTATAAACTCATCTTT.